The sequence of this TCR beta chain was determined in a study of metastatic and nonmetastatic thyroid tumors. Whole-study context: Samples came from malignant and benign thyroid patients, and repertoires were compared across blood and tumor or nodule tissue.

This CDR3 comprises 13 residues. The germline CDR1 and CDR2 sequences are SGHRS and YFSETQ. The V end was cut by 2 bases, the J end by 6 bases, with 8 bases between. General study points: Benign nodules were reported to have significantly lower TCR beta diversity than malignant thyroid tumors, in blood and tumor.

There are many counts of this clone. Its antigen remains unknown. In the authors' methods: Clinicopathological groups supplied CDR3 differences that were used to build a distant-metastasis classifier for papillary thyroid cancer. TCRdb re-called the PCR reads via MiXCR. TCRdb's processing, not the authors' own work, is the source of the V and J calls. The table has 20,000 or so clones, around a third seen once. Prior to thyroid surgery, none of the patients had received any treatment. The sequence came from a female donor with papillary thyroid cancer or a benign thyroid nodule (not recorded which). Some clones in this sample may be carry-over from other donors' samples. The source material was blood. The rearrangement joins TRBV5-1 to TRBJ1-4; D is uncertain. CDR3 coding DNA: TGCGCCAGCAGCTTATTCGGGGATGAAAAACTGTTTTTT. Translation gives CASSLFGDEKLFF. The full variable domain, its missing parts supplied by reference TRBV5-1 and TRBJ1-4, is KAGVTQTPRYLIKTRGQQVTLSCSPISGHRSVSWYQQTPGQGLQFLFEYFSETQRNKGNFPGRFSGRQFSNSRSEMNVSTLELGDSALYLCASSLFGDEKLFFGSGTQLSVL.